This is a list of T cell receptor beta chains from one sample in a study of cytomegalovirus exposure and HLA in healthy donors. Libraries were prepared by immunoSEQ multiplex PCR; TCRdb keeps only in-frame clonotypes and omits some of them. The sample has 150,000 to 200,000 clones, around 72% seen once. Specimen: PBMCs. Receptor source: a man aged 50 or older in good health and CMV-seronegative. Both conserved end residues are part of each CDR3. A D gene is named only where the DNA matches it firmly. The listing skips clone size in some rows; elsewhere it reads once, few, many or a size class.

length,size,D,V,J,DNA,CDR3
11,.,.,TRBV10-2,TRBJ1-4,TGCGCCAGCAGGGGGGGGGAAAAACTGTTTTTT,CASRGGEKLFF
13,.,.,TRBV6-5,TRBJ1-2,TGTGCCAGCAACAACGGACAGATCTATGGCTACACCTTC,CASNNGQIYGYTF
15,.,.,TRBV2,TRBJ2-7,TGTGCCAGCAGTGAATCAGGAGGGGGCGGCTACGAGCAGTACTTC,CASSESGGGGYEQYF
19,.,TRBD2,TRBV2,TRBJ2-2,TGTGCCAGCAGTGAAGCTCTTGCCCGGCGGGGGGGCCGCACCGGGGAGCTGTTTTTT,CASSEALARRGGRTGELFF
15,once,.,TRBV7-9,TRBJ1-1,TGTGCCAGCAGCTTTGCGGACAGTCGGGACACTGAAGCTTTCTTT,CASSFADSRDTEAFF
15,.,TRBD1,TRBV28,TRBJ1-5,TGTGCCAGTCTTTTACAGGGGTGGGGAAATCAGCCCCAGCATTTT,CASLLQGWGNQPQHF
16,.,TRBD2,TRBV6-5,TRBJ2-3,TGTGCCAGCAGTTACCTTAGCGGGGGGTCCACAGATACGCAGTATTTT,CASSYLSGGSTDTQYF
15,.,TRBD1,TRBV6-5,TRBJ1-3,TGTGCCAGCAGGGGGACAGGGTACTCTGGAAACACCATATATTTT,CASRGTGYSGNTIYF
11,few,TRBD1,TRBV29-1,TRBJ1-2,TGCAGCGCCGGGACAGGGTATGGCTACACCTTC,CSAGTGYGYTF
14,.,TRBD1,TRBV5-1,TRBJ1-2,TGCGCCAGCAGCTTGAGGGACAGGGAGGTTGGCTACACCTTC,CASSLRDREVGYTF
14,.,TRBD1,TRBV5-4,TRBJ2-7,TGTGCCAGCAGCTCGGGACAGGGGGCATACGAGCAGTACTTC,CASSSGQGAYEQYF
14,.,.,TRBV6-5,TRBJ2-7,TGTGCCAGCAGTCTCAATCGGGCGGGGCGCGAGCAGTACTTC,CASSLNRAGREQYF
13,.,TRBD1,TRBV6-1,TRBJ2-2,TGTGCCAGCAGCAGGACAGGGGACGGGGAGCTGTTTTTT,CASSRTGDGELFF
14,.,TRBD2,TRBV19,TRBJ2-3,TGTGCCAGTAGACCGGGACTAGCGGCAGATACGCAGTATTTT,CASRPGLAADTQYF
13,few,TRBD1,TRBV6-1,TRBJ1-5,TGTGCCAGCAGCCGACAGGGATGTCAGCCCCAGCATTTT,CASSRQGCQPQHF
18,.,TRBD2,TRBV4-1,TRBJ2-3,TGCGCCAGCAGCCAAGGTCTCACTAGCGGAGACCCCACAGATACGCAGTATTTT,CASSQGLTSGDPTDTQYF
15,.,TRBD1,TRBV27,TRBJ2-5,TGTGCCAGCAGTAGCACTCCAGGGGGCCCGGAGACCCAGTACTTC,CASSSTPGGPETQYF
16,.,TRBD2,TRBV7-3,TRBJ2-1,TGTGCCAGCAGCCCCTCGGGGGGGGCGGGTCACAATGAGCAGTTCTTC,CASSPSGGAGHNEQFF
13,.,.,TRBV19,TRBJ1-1,TGTGCCAGTAGTATAGCCCGACAGGCGGAAGCTTTCTTT,CASSIARQAEAFF
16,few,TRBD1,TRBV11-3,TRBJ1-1,TGTGCCAGCAGCCCTGGGACAGGGAAAGGGGACACTGAAGCTTTCTTT,CASSPGTGKGDTEAFF
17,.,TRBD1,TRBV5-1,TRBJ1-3,TGCGCCAGCAGCCAGGGACAGGGTTGGGGCTCTGGAAACACCATATATTTT,CASSQGQGWGSGNTIYF
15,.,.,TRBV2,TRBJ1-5,TGTGCCAGCAGTGAGGGGACAAATAGCAATCAGCCCCAGCATTTT,CASSEGTNSNQPQHF
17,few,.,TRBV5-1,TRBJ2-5,TGCGCCAGCAGCCTCCGCCGGGGGGTGCGACAGGAAGAGACCCAGTACTTC,CASSLRRGVRQEETQYF
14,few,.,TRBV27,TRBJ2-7,TGTGCCAGCAGTTTCGGCCAGGCCGGCCACGAGCAGTACTTC,CASSFGQAGHEQYF
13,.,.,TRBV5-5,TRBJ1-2,TGTGCCAGCAGCCAAATGGACAGCCATGGCTACACCTTC,CASSQMDSHGYTF
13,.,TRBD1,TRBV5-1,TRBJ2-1,TGCGCCAGCAGCCTGACAGGGATCAATGAGCAGTTCTTC,CASSLTGINEQFF
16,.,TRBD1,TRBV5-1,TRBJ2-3,TGCGCCAGCAGCTTTCCCTCCGGGACAGGGCTAGATACGCAGTATTTT,CASSFPSGTGLDTQYF